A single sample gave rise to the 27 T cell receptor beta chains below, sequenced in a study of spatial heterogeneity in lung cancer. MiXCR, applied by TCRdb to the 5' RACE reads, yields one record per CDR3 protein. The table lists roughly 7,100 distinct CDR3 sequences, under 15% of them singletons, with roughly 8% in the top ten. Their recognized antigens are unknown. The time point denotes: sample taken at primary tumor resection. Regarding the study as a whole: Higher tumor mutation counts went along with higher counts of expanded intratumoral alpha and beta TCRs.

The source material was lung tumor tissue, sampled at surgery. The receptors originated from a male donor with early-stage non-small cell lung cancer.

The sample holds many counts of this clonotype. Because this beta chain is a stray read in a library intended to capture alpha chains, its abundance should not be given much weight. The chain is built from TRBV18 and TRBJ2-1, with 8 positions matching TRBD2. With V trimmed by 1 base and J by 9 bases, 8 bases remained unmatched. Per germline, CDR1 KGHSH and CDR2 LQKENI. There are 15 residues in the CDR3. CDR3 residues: CASSPLSGKGSEQFF. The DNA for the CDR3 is TGTGCCAGCTCACCACTTAGCGGGAAAGGGTCTGAGCAGTTCTTC.

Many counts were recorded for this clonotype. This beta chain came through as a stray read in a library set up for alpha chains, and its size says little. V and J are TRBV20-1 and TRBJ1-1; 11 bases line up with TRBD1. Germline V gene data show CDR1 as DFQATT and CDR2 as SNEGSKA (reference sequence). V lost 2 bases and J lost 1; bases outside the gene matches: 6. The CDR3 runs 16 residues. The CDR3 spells CSARPGTGGKNTEAFF. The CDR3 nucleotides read TGCAGTGCTAGACCCGGGACAGGGGGTAAGAACACTGAAGCTTTCTTT.

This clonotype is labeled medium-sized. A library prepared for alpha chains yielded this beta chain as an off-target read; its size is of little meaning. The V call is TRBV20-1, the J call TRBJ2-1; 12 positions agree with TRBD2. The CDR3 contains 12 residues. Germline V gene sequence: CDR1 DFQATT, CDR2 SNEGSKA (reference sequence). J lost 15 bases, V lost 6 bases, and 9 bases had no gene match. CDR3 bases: TGCAGTGCAGAGCCCGGGACTAGCGGGTTGTTCTTC. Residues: CSAEPGTSGLFF.

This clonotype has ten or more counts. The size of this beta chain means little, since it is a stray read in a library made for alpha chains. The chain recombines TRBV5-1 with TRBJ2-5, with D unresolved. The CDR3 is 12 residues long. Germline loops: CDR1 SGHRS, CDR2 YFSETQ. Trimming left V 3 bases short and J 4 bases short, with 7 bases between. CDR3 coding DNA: TGCGCCAGCAGCTGGGAAAGAGAGACCCAGTACTTC. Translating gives CASSWERETQYF.

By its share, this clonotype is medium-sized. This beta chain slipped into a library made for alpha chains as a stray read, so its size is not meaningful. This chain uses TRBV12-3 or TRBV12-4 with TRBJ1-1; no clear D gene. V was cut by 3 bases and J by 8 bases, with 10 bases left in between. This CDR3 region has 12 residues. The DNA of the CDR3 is TGTGCCAGCAGTTTTGTCCCCTCCGAAGCTTTCTTT. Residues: CASSFVPSEAFF.

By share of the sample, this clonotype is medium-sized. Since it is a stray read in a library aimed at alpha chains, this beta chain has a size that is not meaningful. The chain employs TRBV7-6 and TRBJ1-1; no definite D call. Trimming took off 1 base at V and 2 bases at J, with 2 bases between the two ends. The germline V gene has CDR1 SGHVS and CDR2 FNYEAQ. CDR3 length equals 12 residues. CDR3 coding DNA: TGTGCCAGCAGCTTAGATAACACTGAAGCTTTCTTT. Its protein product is CASSLDNTEAFF.

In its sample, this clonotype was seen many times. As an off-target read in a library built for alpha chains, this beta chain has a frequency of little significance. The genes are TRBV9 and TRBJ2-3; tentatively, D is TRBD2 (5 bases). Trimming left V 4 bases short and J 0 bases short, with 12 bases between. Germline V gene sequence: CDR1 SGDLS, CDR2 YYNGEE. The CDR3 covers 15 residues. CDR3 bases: TGTGCCAGCAGCTCCTGGACTGCTAGCACAGATACGCAGTATTTT. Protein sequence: CASSSWTASTDTQYF.

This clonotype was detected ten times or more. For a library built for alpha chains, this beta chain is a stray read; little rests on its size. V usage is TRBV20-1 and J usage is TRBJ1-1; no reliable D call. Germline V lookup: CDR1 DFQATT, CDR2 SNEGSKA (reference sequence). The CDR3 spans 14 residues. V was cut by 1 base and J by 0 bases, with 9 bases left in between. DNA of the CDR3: TGCAGTGCTAGAGTATCCGCCTTGAACACTGAAGCTTTCTTT. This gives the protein CSARVSALNTEAFF.

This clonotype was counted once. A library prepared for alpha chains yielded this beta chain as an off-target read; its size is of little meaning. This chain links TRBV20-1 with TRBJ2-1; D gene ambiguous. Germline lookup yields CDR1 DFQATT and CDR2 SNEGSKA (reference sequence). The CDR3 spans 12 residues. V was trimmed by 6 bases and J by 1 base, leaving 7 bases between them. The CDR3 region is CSAKNSYNEQFF. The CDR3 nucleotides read TGCAGTGCCAAGAATTCCTACAATGAGCAGTTCTTC.

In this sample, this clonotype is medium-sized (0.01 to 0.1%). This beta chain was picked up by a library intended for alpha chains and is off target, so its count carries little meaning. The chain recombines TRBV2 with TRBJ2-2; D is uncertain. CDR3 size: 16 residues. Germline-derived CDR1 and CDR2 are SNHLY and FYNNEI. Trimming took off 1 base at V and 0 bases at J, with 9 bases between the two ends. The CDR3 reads CASSEEAAANTGELFF. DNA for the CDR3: TGTGCCAGCAGTGAAGAGGCGGCAGCGAACACCGGGGAGCTGTTTTTT.

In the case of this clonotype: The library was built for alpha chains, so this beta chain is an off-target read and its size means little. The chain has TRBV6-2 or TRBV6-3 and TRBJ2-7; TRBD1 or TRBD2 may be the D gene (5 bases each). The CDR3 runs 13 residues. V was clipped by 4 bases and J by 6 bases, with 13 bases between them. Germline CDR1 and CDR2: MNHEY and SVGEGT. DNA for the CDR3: TGTGCCAGCAGTTTTGCCGGGACGGGCGAGCAGTACTTC. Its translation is CASSFAGTGEQYF.

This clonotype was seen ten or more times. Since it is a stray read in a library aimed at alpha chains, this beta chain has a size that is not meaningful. The CDR3 reads CASSSGTGGLNTEAFF. The CDR3 DNA reads as TGTGCCAGCAGCTCCGGGACAGGGGGGTTGAACACTGAAGCTTTCTTT. The rearrangement links TRBV13 to TRBJ1-1; TRBD1 agrees at 11 bases. The CDR3 has 16 amino acids. Germline trimming cut 4 bases from V and 0 bases from J; bases unmatched to any gene: 4. Germline V gene data show CDR1 as PRHDT and CDR2 as FYEKMQ (reference sequence).

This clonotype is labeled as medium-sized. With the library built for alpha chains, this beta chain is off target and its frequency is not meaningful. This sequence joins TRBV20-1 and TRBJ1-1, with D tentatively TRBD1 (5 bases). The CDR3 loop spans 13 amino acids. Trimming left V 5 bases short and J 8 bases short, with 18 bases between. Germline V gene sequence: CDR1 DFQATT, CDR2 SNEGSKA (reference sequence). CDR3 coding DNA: TGCAGTGCTTCGGGACTGACCCTCGGAGAAGCTTTCTTT. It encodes CSASGLTLGEAFF.

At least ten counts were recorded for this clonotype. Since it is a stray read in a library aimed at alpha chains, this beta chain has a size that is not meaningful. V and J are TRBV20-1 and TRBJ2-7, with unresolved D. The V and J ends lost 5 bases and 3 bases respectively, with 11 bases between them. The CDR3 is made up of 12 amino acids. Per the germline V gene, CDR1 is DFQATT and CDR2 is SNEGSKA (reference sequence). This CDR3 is CSAVPTNYEQYF. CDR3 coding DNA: TGCAGTGCTGTACCGACCAACTACGAGCAGTACTTC.

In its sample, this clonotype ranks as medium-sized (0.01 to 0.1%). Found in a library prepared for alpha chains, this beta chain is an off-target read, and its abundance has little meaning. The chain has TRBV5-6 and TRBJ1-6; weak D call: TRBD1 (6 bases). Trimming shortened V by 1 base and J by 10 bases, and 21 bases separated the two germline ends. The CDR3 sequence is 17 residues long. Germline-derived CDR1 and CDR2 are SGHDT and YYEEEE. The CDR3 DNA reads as TGTGCCAGCAGCTTGTACGGACAGACCGCGGCAAGGTCACCCCTCCACTTT. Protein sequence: CASSLYGQTAARSPLHF.

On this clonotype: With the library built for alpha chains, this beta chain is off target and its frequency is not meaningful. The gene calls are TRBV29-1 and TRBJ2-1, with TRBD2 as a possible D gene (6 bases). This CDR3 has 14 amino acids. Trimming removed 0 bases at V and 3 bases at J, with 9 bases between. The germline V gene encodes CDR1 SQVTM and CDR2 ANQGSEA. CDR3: CSVEEAGDYNEQFF. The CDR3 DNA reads TGCAGCGTTGAAGAAGCGGGCGACTACAATGAGCAGTTCTTC.

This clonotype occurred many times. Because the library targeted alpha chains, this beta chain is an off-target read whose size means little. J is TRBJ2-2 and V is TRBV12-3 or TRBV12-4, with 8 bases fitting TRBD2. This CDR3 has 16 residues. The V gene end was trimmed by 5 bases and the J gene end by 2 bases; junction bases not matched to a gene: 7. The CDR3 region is CASSPRTSRNTGELFF. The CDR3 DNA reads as TGTGCCAGCAGTCCCCGGACTAGCCGAAACACCGGGGAGCTGTTTTTT.

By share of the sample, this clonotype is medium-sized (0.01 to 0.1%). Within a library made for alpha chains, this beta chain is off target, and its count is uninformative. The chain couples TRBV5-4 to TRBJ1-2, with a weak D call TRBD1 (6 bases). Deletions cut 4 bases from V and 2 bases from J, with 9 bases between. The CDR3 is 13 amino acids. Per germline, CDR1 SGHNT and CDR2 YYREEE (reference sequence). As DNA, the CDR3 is TGTGCCAGCAGCGTTCAGGGGAACTATGGCTACACCTTC. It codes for CASSVQGNYGYTF.

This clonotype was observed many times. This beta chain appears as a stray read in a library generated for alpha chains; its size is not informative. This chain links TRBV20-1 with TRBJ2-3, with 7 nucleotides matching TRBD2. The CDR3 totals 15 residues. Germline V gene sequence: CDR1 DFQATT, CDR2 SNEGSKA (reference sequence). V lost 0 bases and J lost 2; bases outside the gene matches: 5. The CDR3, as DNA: TGCAGTGCTAGAGATGGGCTAGCGGTCACAGATACGCAGTATTTT. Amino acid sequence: CSARDGLAVTDTQYF.

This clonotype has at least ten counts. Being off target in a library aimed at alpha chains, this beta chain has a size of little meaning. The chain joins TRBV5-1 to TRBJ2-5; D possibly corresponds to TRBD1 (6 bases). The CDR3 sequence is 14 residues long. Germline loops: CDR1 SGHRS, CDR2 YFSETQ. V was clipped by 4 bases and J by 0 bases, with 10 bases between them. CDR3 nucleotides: TGCGCCAGCAGCCCCGGGACATACCAAGAGACCCAGTACTTC. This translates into CASSPGTYQETQYF.

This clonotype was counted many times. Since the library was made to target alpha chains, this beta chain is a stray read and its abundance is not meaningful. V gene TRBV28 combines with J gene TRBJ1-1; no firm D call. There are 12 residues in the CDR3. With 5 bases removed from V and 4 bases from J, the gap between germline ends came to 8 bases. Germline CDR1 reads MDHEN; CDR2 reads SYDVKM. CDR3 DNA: TGTGCCAGCAGTGCGTGGGGCACTGAAGCTTTCTTT. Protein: CASSAWGTEAFF.

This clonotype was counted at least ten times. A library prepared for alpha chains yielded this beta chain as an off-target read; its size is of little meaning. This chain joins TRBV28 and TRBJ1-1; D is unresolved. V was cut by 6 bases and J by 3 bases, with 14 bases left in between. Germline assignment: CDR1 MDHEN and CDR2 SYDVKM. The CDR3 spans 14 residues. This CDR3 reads CASRNPSRYTEAFF. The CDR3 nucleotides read TGTGCCAGCAGGAACCCCTCCAGGTACACTGAAGCTTTCTTT. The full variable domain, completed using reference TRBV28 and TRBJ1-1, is DVKVTQSSRYLVKRTGEKVFLECVQDMDHENMFWYRQDPGLGLRLIYFSYDVKMKEKGDIPEGYSVSREKKERFSLILESASTNQTSMYLCASRNPSRYTEAFFGQGTRLTVV.

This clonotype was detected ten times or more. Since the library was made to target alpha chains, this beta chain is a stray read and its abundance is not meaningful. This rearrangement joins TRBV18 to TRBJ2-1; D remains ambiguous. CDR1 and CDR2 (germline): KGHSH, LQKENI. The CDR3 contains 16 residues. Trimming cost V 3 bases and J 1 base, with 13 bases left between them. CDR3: CASSPLLRTSYNEQFF. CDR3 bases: TGTGCCAGCTCACCCCTCTTGCGGACGTCCTACAATGAGCAGTTCTTC.

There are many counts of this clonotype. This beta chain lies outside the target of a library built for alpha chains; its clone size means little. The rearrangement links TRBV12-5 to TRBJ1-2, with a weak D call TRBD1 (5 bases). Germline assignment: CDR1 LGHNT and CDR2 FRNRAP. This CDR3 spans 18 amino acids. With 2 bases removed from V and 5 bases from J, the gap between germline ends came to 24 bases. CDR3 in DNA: TGTGCTAGTGGTTTGATCAGGTCAGGGAGGACCCATGAGTATGGCTACACCTTC. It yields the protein CASGLIRSGRTHEYGYTF.

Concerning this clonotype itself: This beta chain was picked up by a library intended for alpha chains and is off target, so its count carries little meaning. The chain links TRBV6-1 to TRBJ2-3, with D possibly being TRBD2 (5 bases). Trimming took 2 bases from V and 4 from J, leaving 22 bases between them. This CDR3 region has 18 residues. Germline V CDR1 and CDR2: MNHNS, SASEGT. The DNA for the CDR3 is TGTGCCAGCAGTGAAATAAATGGGCCCTCGGTGGGAGCAGATACGCAGTATTTT. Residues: CASSEINGPSVGADTQYF.

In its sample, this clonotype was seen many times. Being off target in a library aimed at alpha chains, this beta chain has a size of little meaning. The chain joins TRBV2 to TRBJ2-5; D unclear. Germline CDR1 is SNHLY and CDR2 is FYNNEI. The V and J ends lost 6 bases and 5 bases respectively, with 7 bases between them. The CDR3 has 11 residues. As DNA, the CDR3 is TGTGCCAGCAGGTCATGGGAGACCCAGTACTTC. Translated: CASRSWETQYF. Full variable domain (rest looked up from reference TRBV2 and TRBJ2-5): EPEVTQTPSHQVTQMGQEVILRCVPISNHLYFYWYRQILGQKVEFLVSFYNNEISEKSEIFDDQFSVERPDGSNFTLKIRSTKLEDSAMYFCASRSWETQYFGPGTRLLVL.

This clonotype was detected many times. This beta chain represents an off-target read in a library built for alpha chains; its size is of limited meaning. Here the CDR3 reads CASSQLAGAGYEQYF. The CDR3 nucleotides are TGTGCCAGCAGCCAACTAGCGGGAGCGGGGTACGAGCAGTACTTC. The rearrangement links TRBV7-2 to TRBJ2-7; 11 nucleotides line up with TRBD2. The CDR3 totals 15 residues. Per germline, CDR1 SGHTA and CDR2 FQGNSA. The ends lost 5 bases at V and 4 bases at J; junction bases unmatched: 7.